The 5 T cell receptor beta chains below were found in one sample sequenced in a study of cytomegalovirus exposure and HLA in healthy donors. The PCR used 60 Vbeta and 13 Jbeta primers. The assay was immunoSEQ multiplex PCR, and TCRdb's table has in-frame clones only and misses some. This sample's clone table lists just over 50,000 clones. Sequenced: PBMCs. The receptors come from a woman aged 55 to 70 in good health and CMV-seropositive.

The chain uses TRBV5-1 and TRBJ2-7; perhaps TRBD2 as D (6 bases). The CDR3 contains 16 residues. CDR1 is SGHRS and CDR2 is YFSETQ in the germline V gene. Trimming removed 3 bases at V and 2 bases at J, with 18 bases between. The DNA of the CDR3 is TGCGCCAGCAGCTATGGGACTTCCACTCTGACCTACGAGCAGTACTTC. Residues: CASSYGTSTLTYEQYF.

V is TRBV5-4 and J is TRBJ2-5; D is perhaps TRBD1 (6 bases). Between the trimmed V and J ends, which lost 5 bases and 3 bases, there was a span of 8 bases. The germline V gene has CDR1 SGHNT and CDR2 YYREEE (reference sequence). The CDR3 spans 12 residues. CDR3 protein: CASSRDKETQYF. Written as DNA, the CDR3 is TGTGCCAGCAGTCGGGACAAAGAGACCCAGTACTTC.

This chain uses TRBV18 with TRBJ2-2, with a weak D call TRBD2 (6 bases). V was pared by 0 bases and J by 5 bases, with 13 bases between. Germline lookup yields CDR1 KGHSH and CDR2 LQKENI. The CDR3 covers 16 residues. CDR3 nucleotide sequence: TGTGCCAGCTCACCACCGAGCAGGGCGGGGACCGGGGAGCTGTTTTTT. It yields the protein CASSPPSRAGTGELFF. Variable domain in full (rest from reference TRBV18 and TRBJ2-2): NAGVMQNPRHLVRRRGQEARLRCSPMKGHSHVYWYRQLPEEGLKFMVYLQKENIIDESGMPKERFSAEFPKEGPSILRIQQVVRGDSAAYFCASSPPSRAGTGELFFGEGSRLTVL.

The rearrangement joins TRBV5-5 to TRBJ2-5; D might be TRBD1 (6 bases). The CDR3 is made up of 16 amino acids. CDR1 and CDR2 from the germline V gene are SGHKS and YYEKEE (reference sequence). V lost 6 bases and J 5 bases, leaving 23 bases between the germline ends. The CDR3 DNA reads TGTGCCAGCACTAGTGGGGGCCAGCTACAACGGGAGACCCAGTACTTC. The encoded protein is CASTSGGQLQRETQYF.

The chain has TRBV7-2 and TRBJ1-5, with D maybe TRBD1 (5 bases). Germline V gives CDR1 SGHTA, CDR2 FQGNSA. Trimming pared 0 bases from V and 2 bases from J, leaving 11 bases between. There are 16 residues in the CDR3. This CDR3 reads CASSLAGVYGNQPQHF. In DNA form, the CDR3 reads TGTGCCAGCAGCTTAGCAGGGGTGTATGGCAATCAGCCCCAGCATTTT.